The rows below give T cell receptor beta chains drawn from one sample of a study of control samples from healthy donors and cancer patients. The data were produced by immunoSEQ multiplex PCR, yet TCRdb's version contains in-frame clones alone and is incomplete. The sample holds 120,000 or so clones; under 95% are singletons and the top ten take over 1.5%. The sequencing input was PBMCs. These receptors were taken from a man in his forties or fifties with head and neck cancer. The conserved cysteine and the conserved F or W are not part of the CDR3 here. The size entry is marked missing in some rows and otherwise reads once, few, many or a size class.

J gene | V gene | clone size | CDR3 protein
TRBJ2-3 | TRBV11-2 | once | ASSSMPGPRDTQY
TRBJ2-5 | TRBV5-6 | few | AGGTGGLETQY
TRBJ1-2 | TRBV29-1 | few | SVVPSGYGYT
TRBJ2-5 | TRBV9 | NA | ASSASSGTKETQY
TRBJ1-1 | TRBV19 | NA | ASSYRGRANTEAF
TRBJ1-4 | TRBV28 | NA | ASSSVQGIREKLF
TRBJ1-2 | TRBV5-4 | NA | ASSRTADYGYT
TRBJ2-5 | TRBV18 | NA | ASSHGQEETQY
TRBJ2-5 | TRBV6-5 | NA | ASSYRPMTAQY
TRBJ2-5 | TRBV7-2 | NA | ASRFSIQETQY
TRBJ1-2 | TRBV3-1/TRBV3-2 | NA | ASSFRDGYT
TRBJ1-2 | TRBV5-1 | NA | ASSFSEGHGYT
TRBJ2-1 | TRBV7-3 | once | ASSVGNEQF
TRBJ2-7 | TRBV2 | NA | ASSEGGGRWYEQY
TRBJ2-5 | TRBV30 | NA | AWSEGETQY
TRBJ1-5 | TRBV28 | NA | ASSDLAGTGYQPQH
TRBJ1-1 | TRBV5-1 | NA | ASSFSVNTEAF
TRBJ1-2 | TRBV7-2 | NA | ASSLGATTNYGYT
TRBJ1-1 | TRBV7-2 | NA | ASSRQAGEAF
TRBJ1-1 | TRBV5-4 | NA | ASSPGQVLNTEAF
TRBJ1-2 | TRBV7-9 | NA | ASSRYRDRGLSDGYT
TRBJ1-1 | TRBV4-3 | NA | ASSQGINTEAF
TRBJ2-3 | TRBV12-3/TRBV12-4 | NA | ASSPLGMNTQY
TRBJ1-2 | TRBV15 | NA | ATSRGQGGGYT
TRBJ1-2 | TRBV6-2/TRBV6-3 | NA | ASSYPPSGYT
TRBJ1-6 | TRBV7-9 | NA | ASSPRQRNSPLH
TRBJ1-5 | TRBV24-1 | NA | ATSQGQGQPQH
TRBJ2-1 | TRBV28 | NA | ASSLTGTGLSYNEQF
TRBJ2-7 | TRBV7-8 | NA | ASSFGGGESYEQY
TRBJ1-3 | TRBV18 | NA | ASSPREMAGNTIY
TRBJ1-1 | TRBV18 | NA | ASSRPNTEAF
TRBJ2-3 | TRBV11-2 | NA | ASSLDRITDTQY
TRBJ2-1 | TRBV5-4 | NA | ASSLYVESNEQF
TRBJ2-6 | TRBV5-1 | NA | ASSPPVFGANVLT
TRBJ1-1 | TRBV5-4 | NA | ASSLAGGARRYTEAF
TRBJ1-6 | TRBV11-2 | NA | ASSYIRAPNSPLH
TRBJ1-1 | TRBV7-2 | once | ASSLLQGTEAF
TRBJ2-3 | TRBV10-3 | NA | ASRSQNNQDGDTQY
TRBJ2-1 | TRBV4-2 | NA | ASSQEGPSGHNEQF
TRBJ2-2 | TRBV5-6 | NA | ASAGGSTGELF
TRBJ2-2 | TRBV25-1 | NA | ASSESYAELF
TRBJ2-7 | TRBV28 | NA | ASSVWTGIPYEQY
TRBJ2-5 | TRBV2 | NA | ASSEWETQY
TRBJ1-1 | TRBV6-5 | NA | ASSFGGYTEAF
TRBJ2-7 | TRBV30 | NA | AWSVGLAVYEQY
TRBJ2-7 | TRBV5-1 | once | ASTRGTDNYEQY
TRBJ1-4 | TRBV21-1 | NA | ARYIPGRRSEKLF
TRBJ1-6 | TRBV6-5 | NA | ASLRLGRYNSPLH
TRBJ1-5 | TRBV30 | NA | AWSVSGGNQPQH
TRBJ1-1 | TRBV4-1 | NA | ASSQDPLGGTEAF
TRBJ1-5 | TRBV2 | NA | ASSVIGGQPQH
TRBJ2-2 | TRBV14 | NA | ASSQARYGELF
TRBJ2-1 | TRBV5-1 | NA | ASSLSPGSYNEQF
TRBJ2-3 | TRBV9 | NA | ASSDRGFEDTQY
TRBJ1-1 | TRBV6-2/TRBV6-3 | NA | ASSPRSPNTEAF
TRBJ2-1 | TRBV6-1 | NA | ASSESSGHYNEQF
TRBJ1-1 | TRBV7-6 | NA | ASSQQRGTEAF
TRBJ1-4 | TRBV15 | NA | ATSRAKGVNEKLF
TRBJ2-1 | TRBV6-1 | NA | ASSVSGGNPYNEQF
TRBJ2-2 | TRBV7-3 | NA | ASSSSGTGVAGELF